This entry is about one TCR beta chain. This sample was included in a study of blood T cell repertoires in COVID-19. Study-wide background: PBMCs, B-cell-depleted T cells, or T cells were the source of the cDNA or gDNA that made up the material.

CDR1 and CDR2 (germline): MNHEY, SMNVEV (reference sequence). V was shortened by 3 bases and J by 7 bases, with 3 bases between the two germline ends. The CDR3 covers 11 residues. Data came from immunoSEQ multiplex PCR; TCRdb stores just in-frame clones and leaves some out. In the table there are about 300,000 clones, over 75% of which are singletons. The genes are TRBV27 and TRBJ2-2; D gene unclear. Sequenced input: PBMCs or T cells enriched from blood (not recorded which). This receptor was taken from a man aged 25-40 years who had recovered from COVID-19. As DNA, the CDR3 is TGTGCCAGCAGTTTCGGCGGGGAGCTGTTTTTT. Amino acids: CASSFGGELFF.